This T cell receptor beta chain is from a study of blood T cell repertoires in COVID-19. Study-wide background: The United States, Italy and Spain provided the acute and convalescent COVID-19 samples.

CDR3 size: 14 residues. Germline V CDR1 and CDR2: SGHRS, YFSETQ. Those enrolled, adults aged about 18 to 89 years, came from around 25 US areas. Cohort allocation depended upon clinical history that participants reported. A remark on this clone: A read error may produce the germline difference seen at one junction end. Other DNA variants within this sample encode the same CDR3.

Per the original methods: Reference gene primers were amplified, and this amplification served to estimate nucleated cell counts. Sequenced by immunoSEQ multiplex PCR; TCRdb stores in-frame clones only, minus some. That table supplies the V and J calls and clone size; D and trimming were determined from the DNA. The sample consists of about 170,000 clones, around 83% of them appearing once. This receptor was identified in a woman between 50 and 59 years old in a cohort exposed to, infected with or recovered from COVID-19 (not recorded which). The chain links TRBV5-1 to TRBJ2-7; TRBD2 might be the D (6 bases). The sequenced material came from PBMCs or T cells enriched from blood (not recorded which). The chain's CDR3 is CASSLAGGTYEQYF. CDR3 in DNA: TGCGCCAGTAGCTTGGCCGGGGGTACATACGAGCAGTACTTC.